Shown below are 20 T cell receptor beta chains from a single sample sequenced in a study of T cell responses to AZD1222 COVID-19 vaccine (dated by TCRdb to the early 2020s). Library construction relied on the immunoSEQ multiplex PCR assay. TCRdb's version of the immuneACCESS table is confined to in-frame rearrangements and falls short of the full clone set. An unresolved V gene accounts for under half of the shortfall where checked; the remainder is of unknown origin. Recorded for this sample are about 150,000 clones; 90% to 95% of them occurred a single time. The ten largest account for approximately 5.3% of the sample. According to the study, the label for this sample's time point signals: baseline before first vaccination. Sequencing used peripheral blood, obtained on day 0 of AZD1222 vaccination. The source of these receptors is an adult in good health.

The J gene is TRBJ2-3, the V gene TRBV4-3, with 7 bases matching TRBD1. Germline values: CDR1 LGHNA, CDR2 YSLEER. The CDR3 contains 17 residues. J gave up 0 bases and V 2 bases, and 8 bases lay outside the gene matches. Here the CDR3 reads CASSQSAGTESTDTQYF. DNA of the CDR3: TGCGCCAGCAGCCAATCCGCCGGGACAGAGAGCACAGATACGCAGTATTTT.

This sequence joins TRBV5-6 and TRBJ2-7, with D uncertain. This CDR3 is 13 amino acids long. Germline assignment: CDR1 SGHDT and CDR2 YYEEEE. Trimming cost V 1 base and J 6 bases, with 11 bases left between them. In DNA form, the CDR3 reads TGTGCCAGCAGCTTGATCACCCCCGGCGAGCAGTACTTC. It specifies CASSLITPGEQYF.

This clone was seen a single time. Here the CDR3 reads CASSHRRDTEAFF. DNA of the CDR3: TGTGCCAGTAGTCACAGGAGGGACACTGAAGCTTTCTTT. The chain has TRBV19 and TRBJ1-1, with a weak D call TRBD1 (5 bases). Germline-derived CDR1 and CDR2 are LNHDA and SQIVND (reference sequence). The CDR3 length is 13 residues. Deletions cut 5 bases from V and 3 bases from J, with 10 bases between.

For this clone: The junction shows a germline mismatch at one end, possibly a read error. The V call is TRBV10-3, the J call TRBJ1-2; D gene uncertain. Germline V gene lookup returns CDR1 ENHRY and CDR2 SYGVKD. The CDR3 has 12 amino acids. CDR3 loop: CAIGEGAAGYTF. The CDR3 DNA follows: TGTGCCATCGGTGAGGGAGCCGCTGGCTACACCTTC.

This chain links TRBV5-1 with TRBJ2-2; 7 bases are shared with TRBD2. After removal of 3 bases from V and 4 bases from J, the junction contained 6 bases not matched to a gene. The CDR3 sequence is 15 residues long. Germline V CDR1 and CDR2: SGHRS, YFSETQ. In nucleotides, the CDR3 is TGCGCCAGCAGCTCCCCGGGAGGTGGCACCGGGGAGCTGTTTTTT. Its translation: CASSSPGGGTGELFF.

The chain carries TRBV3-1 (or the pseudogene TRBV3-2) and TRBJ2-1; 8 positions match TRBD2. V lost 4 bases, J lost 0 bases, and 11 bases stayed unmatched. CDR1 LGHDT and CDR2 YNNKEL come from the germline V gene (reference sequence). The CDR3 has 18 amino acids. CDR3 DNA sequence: TGTGCCAGCAGCCGAAGGGTAGGCGGGACTAGCTCCTACAATGAGCAGTTCTTC. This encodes CASSRRVGGTSSYNEQFF.

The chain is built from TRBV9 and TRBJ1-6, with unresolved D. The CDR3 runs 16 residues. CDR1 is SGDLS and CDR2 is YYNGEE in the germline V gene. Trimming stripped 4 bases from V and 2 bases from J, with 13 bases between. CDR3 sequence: CASSPTGDTYNSPLHF. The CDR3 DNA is TGTGCCAGCAGCCCCACTGGAGACACCTATAATTCACCCCTCCACTTT.

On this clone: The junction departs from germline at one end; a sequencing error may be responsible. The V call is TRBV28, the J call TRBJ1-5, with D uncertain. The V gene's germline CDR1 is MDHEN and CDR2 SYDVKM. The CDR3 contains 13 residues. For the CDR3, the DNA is TGTGCCAGCAGGGGCCAACTCAATCGGCCCCAGCATTTT. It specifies CASRGQLNRPQHF.

This CDR3 reads CASSYGAGGYEQYF. The DNA of the CDR3 is TGTGCCAGCAGTTACGGGGCAGGGGGCTACGAGCAGTACTTC. The chain employs TRBV6-5 and TRBJ2-7; 7 bases agree with TRBD1. There are 14 residues in the CDR3. V was pared by 2 bases and J by 3 bases, with 4 bases of the junction left unmatched. The germline V gene encodes CDR1 MNHEY and CDR2 SVGAGI.

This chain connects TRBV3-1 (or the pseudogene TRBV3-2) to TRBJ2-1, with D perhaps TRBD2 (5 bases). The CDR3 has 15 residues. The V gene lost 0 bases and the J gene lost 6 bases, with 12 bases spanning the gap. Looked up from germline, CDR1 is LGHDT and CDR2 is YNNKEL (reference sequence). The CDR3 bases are TGTGCCAGCAGCCAAGATCGTACTGAGGGCAATGAGCAGTTCTTC. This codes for CASSQDRTEGNEQFF.

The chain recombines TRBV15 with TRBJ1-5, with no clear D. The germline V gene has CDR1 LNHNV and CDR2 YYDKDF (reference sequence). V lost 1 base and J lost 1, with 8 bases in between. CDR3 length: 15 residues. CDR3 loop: CATSRGHTSNQPQHF. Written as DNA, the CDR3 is TGTGCCACCAGCAGAGGACATACAAGCAATCAGCCCCAGCATTTT.

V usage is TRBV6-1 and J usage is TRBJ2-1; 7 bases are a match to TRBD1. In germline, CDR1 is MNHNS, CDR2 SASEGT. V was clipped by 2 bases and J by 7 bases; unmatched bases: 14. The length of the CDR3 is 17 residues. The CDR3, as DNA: TGTGCCAGCAGTGAAATCGGACAGGCCCTAGCTACAAATGAGCAGTTCTTC. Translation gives CASSEIGQALATNEQFF.

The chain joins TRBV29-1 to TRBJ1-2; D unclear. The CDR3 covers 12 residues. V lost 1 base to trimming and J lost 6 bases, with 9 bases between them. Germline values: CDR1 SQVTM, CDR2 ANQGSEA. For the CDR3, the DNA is TGCAGCGTTGAAGGGACCCTTGATGGCTACACCTTC. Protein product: CSVEGTLDGYTF.

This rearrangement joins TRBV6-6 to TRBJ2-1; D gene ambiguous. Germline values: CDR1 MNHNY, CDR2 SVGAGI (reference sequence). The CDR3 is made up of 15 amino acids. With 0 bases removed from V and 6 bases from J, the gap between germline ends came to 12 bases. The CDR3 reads CASSYSDPGTNEQFF. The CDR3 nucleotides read TGTGCCAGCAGTTACTCGGACCCCGGAACCAATGAGCAGTTCTTC.

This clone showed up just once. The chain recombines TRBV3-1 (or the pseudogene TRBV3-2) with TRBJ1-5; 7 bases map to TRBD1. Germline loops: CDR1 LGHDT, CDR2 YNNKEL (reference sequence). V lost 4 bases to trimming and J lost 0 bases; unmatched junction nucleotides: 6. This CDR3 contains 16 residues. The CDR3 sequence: CASSLGTAHSNQPQHF. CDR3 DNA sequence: TGTGCCAGCAGCCTGGGGACAGCGCATAGCAATCAGCCCCAGCATTTT.

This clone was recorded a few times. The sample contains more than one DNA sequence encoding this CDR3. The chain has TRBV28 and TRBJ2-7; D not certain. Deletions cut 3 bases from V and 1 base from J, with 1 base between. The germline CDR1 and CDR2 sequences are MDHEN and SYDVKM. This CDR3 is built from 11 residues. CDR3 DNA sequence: TGTGCCAGCAGTTTTTCCTACGAGCAGTACTTC. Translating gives CASSFSYEQYF.

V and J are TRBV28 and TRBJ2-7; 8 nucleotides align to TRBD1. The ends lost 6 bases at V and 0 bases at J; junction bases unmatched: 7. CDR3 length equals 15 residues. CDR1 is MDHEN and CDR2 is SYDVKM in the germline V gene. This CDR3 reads CASRQDRGPSYEQYF. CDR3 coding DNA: TGTGCCAGCAGGCAAGACAGGGGACCCTCCTACGAGCAGTACTTC.

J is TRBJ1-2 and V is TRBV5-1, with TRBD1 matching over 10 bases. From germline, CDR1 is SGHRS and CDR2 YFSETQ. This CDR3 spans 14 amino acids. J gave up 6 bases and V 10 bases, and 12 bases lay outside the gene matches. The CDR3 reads CALRETTGGDGYTF. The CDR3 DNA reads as TGCGCCCTAAGGGAAACGACAGGGGGCGATGGCTACACCTTC.

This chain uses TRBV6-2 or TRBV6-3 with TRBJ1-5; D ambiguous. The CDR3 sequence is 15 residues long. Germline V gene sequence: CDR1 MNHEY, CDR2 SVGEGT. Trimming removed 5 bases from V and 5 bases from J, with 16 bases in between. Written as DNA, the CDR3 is TGTGCCAGCAGTCCGGGAGCCAGTGGTCATCAGCCCCAGCATTTT. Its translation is CASSPGASGHQPQHF.

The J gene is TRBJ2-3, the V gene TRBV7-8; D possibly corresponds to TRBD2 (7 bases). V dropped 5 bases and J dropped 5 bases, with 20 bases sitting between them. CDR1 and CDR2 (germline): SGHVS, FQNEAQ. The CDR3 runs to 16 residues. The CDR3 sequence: CASSTRGTRGLDTQYF. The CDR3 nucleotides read TGTGCCAGCAGCACAAGGGGGACGCGGGGGTTAGATACGCAGTATTTT.